This TCR beta chain derives from a study of T cells in tuberculosis. Time point: new active TB diagnosis, blood taken before or within 7 days of starting treatment. Using immunoSEQ multiplex PCR, the repertoire was profiled, and TCRdb retains in-frame clones only, with some absent. The sample lists some 40,000 clones, roughly 94% seen once, with less than 5% in the top ten. CDR1 is SGHRS, CDR2 YFSETQ, per germline. The CDR3 extends over 15 amino acids. Trimming cost V 4 bases and J 0 bases, with 11 bases left between them. The sample was PBMCs, taken at tuberculosis diagnosis. This chain joins TRBV5-1 and TRBJ1-5; D remains ambiguous. The TCR comes from an adult with tuberculosis. The CDR3, as DNA: TGCGCCAGCAGCCTGGGCGGTGATAGCAATCAGCCCCAGCATTTT. Its translation: CASSLGGDSNQPQHF.